The source of this T cell receptor (beta chain) is a study of CD8 T cells in ankylosing spondylitis. This clonotype has a count of ten or more. Germline CDR1 SGHVS, CDR2 FQNEAQ. Trimming left V 1 base short and J 1 base short, with 17 bases between. CDR3 length equals 17 residues. TCRdb re-analysed the 5' RACE reads in MiXCR, keeping a single row per CDR3 protein. Of about 210,000 distinct CDR3 sequences in the sample, roughly 8.2% were seen once. Sequencing was performed on blood, either unsorted or a sorted T cell fraction (not recorded which). The rearrangement joins TRBV7-8 to TRBJ2-7, with a tentative D call TRBD2 (5 bases). This TCR was sampled from a female donor with ankylosing spondylitis or in good health (not recorded which). CDR3 loop: CASSLGRLPPSSYEQYF. The CDR3 nucleotides are TGTGCCAGCAGCTTAGGGAGACTACCGCCGTCTTCCTACGAGCAGTACTTC.